These T cell receptor beta chains were read from a single sample in a study of T cells in Graves' hyperthyroidism and ophthalmopathy. Via MiXCR, TCRdb re-called the multiplex PCR reads, giving one row per CDR3 protein. The sample holds almost 600,000 distinct CDR3 sequences, roughly 13% seen once. Sequencing input: blood. All receptors derive from a woman aged 25-40 years with Graves' hyperthyroidism that later progressed to Graves' ophthalmopathy. CDR3s include the opening cysteine and the closing phenylalanine or tryptophan. The D gene is left open where the match is weak. Clone sizes are given selectively: once, few, many, or a class where the clone is expanded.

size,V,D,length,J,DNA,CDR3
many,TRBV6-2/TRBV6-3,NA,16,TRBJ2-1,TGTGCCAGCAGTTACTCGAAACCAGGTCGAGGGGATGAGCAGTTCTTC,CASSYSKPGRGDEQFF
many,TRBV5-1,TRBD2,15,TRBJ2-3,TGCGCCAGCAGCGGGGGACTAAATCGGGGAGATACGCAGTATTTT,CASSGGLNRGDTQYF
many,TRBV2,TRBD2,15,TRBJ2-4,TGTGCCAGCAGTGCGAGGACTAGCGGGAATTACATTCAGTACTTC,CASSARTSGNYIQYF
NA,TRBV18,NA,18,TRBJ2-6,TGTGCCAGCTCACCCCAAAGCCAGGGGACCTCTGGGGCCAACGTCCTGACTTTC,CASSPQSQGTSGANVLTF
NA,TRBV7-9,NA,13,TRBJ1-1,TGTGCCAGCAGCCCTCCGGGTCATACTGAAGCTTTCTTT,CASSPPGHTEAFF
many,TRBV12-3/TRBV12-4,TRBD1,11,TRBJ2-5,TGTGCCAGCAGCCTCGGGACAGATCGTTACTTC,CASSLGTDRYF
many,TRBV29-1,NA,14,TRBJ1-2,TGCAGCGTTGGAGCAGGGAGGGCCAACTATGGCTACACCTTC,CSVGAGRANYGYTF
many,TRBV10-3,TRBD2,16,TRBJ2-7,TGTGCCATCAGGTCTGGGGCGGGAGGGAGCTCCTACGAGCAGTACTTC,CAIRSGAGGSSYEQYF
many,TRBV19,NA,18,TRBJ2-1,TGTGCCAGTAGTCGATGGGGGGCCGGGAGGTCCTCCTACAATGAGCAGTTCTTC,CASSRWGAGRSSYNEQFF
many,TRBV29-1,NA,14,TRBJ2-3,TGCAGCGTTGATGAGACAGCCGGCACAGATACGCAGTATTTT,CSVDETAGTDTQYF
many,TRBV28,NA,12,TRBJ1-6,TGTGCCAGCAGTTTTAGGGAATCACCCCTCCACTTT,CASSFRESPLHF
few,TRBV3-1,TRBD1,15,TRBJ1-2,TGTGCCAGCAGCCAAGGTTTACAGGGGACCAGAGGCTACACCTTC,CASSQGLQGTRGYTF
NA,TRBV12-3/TRBV12-4,NA,14,TRBJ2-7,TGTGCCAGCAGTTTAGGTGGCACATCCCACGAGCAGTACTTC,CASSLGGTSHEQYF
NA,TRBV3-1,NA,14,TRBJ2-2,TGTGCCAGCAGCCAATTAGGGAACACCGGGGAGCTGTTTTTT,CASSQLGNTGELFF
many,TRBV5-1,TRBD2,16,TRBJ2-1,TGCGCCAGCAGCTCGACCTTAGCGGGAGGTGGGAATGAGCAGTTCTTC,CASSSTLAGGGNEQFF
few,TRBV20-1,NA,16,TRBJ2-5,TGCAGTGCTGGCGGGGACAACGTCCCAACAGGAGCGACCCAGTACTTC,CSAGGDNVPTGATQYF
NA,TRBV15,NA,13,TRBJ2-3,TGTGCCACCAGCAGAGCTGACACAGATACGCAGTATTTT,CATSRADTDTQYF
many,TRBV7-6,NA,17,TRBJ2-1,TGTGCCAGCAGCTTAGGAGGGGAGCCGAGCTCCTACAATGAGCAGTTCTTC,CASSLGGEPSSYNEQFF
many,TRBV14,NA,20,TRBJ1-2,TGTGCCAGCAGCCAAGCTGCAGCAAGGGAGGGTCGGTACGCTAACTATGGCTACACCTTC,CASSQAAAREGRYANYGYTF